The 16 T cell receptor beta chains below come from one sample, sequenced in a study of graft-versus-host responses after intestinal transplantation listed by TCRdb under 2021. What the time point label conveys for this sample: cells obtained before transplantation from donor or recipient. Library prep was done by the immunoSEQ multiplex PCR assay. TCRdb re-hosts the immuneACCESS table, in-frame sequences only. Its copies lack some clones; in the studies checked, an unresolved V gene accounts for under half of them, and the cause for the rest is not known. In all, the sample holds about 120,000 clones, and just under 95% of those were seen once. The biggest ten clones account for less than 1.5% of the sample. These TCRs are of unknown antigen specificity. The sample in question was unstimulated CD8+ T cells sorted from spleen or lymph node cells, obtained before transplant. Source of these receptors: a human donor who was the organ donor for an intestinal transplant.

This chain links TRBV10-3 with TRBJ2-3; TRBD2 aligns across 10 bases. The germline V gene has CDR1 ENHRY and CDR2 SYGVKD. The CDR3 runs to 18 residues. V lost 0 bases to trimming and J lost 2 bases; unmatched junction nucleotides: 8. The DNA of the CDR3 is TGTGCCATCAGTGAGTCGACTAGCGGGCTGACCACCACAGATACGCAGTATTTT. This translates into CAISESTSGLTTTDTQYF.

This clone was seen more than once but under ten times. The chain carries TRBV19 and TRBJ2-1; TRBD1 matches 8 bases. This CDR3 spans 14 amino acids. Trimming at V came to 4 bases and at J to 6 bases, leaving 5 bases not matched to a gene. CDR1 LNHDA and CDR2 SQIVND come from the germline V gene (reference sequence). The CDR3 protein is CASSTFGTGNEQFF. The DNA for the CDR3 is TGTGCCAGTAGTACCTTCGGGACAGGCAATGAGCAGTTCTTC. Together with reference TRBV19 and TRBJ2-1, the CDR3 gives the full variable domain: DGGITQSPKYLFRKEGQNVTLSCEQNLNHDAMYWYRQDPGQGLRLIYYSQIVNDFQKGDIAEGYSVSREKKESFPLTVTSAQKNPTAFYLCASSTFGTGNEQFFGPGTRLTVL.

This clone was observed a few times. This chain connects TRBV5-4 to TRBJ1-1; perhaps TRBD1 as D (6 bases). The CDR3 contains 15 residues. Trimming took off 5 bases at V and 3 bases at J, with 17 bases between the two ends. Germline V gives CDR1 SGHNT, CDR2 YYREEE (reference sequence). The CDR3 DNA follows: TGTGCCAGCAGGAACAGGGCGAATGAGGACACTGAAGCTTTCTTT. Translation gives CASRNRANEDTEAFF.

The CDR3 DNA reads TGTGCCAGTAATTCTATCCGGGACAGTAATGAAAAACTGTTTTTT. Translating gives CASNSIRDSNEKLFF. This sequence joins TRBV19 and TRBJ1-4; 7 bases align to TRBD1. The CDR3 extends over 15 amino acids. V was pared by 7 bases and J by 4 bases, with 9 bases of the junction left unmatched. The germline CDR1 and CDR2 sequences are LNHDA and SQIVND (reference sequence).

In its sample, this clone was seen once. The chain carries TRBV9 and TRBJ2-7; 9 positions agree with TRBD1. The junction had 5 bases not matched to a gene; V was cut back by 3 bases and J by 4 bases. From germline, CDR1 is SGDLS and CDR2 YYNGEE. The CDR3 runs to 14 residues. CDR3 loop: CASSAGQGGYEQYF. The CDR3 DNA reads TGTGCCAGCAGCGCGGGACAGGGAGGGTACGAGCAGTACTTC.

The CDR3 bases are TGCAGTGCTAGCCCGGGGCCAGGCTACACCTTC. This translates into CSASPGPGYTF. The J gene is TRBJ1-2, the V gene TRBV20-1; the D gene is possibly TRBD1 (5 bases). This CDR3 is built from 11 residues. CDR1 is DFQATT, CDR2 SNEGSKA, per germline (reference sequence). Trimming took 3 bases from V and 8 from J, leaving 10 bases between them.

The rearrangement links TRBV30 to TRBJ2-7; 8 bases are shared with TRBD1. This CDR3 region has 20 residues. The J segment lost 4 bases and the V segment lost 1 base, leaving 24 bases of the junction unmatched. CDR1 GTSNPN and CDR2 SVGIG come from the germline V gene (reference sequence). This chain's CDR3 is CAWSGVGRVTGTGGGYEQYF. CDR3 bases: TGTGCCTGGAGTGGGGTCGGGCGGGTGACCGGGACAGGTGGAGGGTACGAGCAGTACTTC.

This clone was detected only a few times. This sequence joins TRBV4-1 and TRBJ2-7; D is uncertain. CDR3 length: 16 amino acids. Germline CDR1 reads MGHRA; CDR2 reads YSYEKL. V was pared by 0 bases and J by 3 bases, with 15 bases between. The CDR3 DNA is TGCGCCAGCAGCCAAGATATCGGGCCTTTCTACTACGAGCAGTACTTC. It translates to CASSQDIGPFYYEQYF.

This rearrangement joins TRBV7-9 to TRBJ2-2; 7 positions agree with TRBD2. The germline V gene encodes CDR1 SEHNR and CDR2 FQNEAQ (reference sequence). Trimming at V came to 1 base and at J to 7 bases, leaving 12 bases not matched to a gene. The CDR3 contains 17 residues. In DNA, the CDR3 is TGTGCCAGCAGCTTAGGTTCCGGCGGGAGAACGGGCGGGGAGCTGTTTTTT. The encoded protein is CASSLGSGGRTGGELFF.

The chain is built from TRBV5-6 and TRBJ2-3, with D perhaps TRBD1 (5 bases). Germline V gene sequence: CDR1 SGHDT, CDR2 YYEEEE. This CDR3 contains 14 residues. V lost 6 bases and J lost 3, with 14 bases in between. The CDR3 DNA follows: TGTGCCAGCATTGGGGCGGAGAGGACAGATACGCAGTATTTT. It codes for CASIGAERTDTQYF.

The chain has TRBV21-1 and TRBJ1-2. TRBV21-1 represents a pseudogene. This CDR3 contains 17 residues. The CDR3 bases are TGTGCCAGCAGGACCGGAGGAAGGGCTGTCAAGTCCTATGGCTACACCTTC. The encoded protein is CASRTGGRAVKSYGYTF.

The chain carries TRBV27 and TRBJ1-6, with 8 bases aligning to TRBD1. Germline assignment: CDR1 MNHEY and CDR2 SMNVEV (reference sequence). The J segment lost 7 bases and the V segment lost 5 bases, leaving 1 base of the junction unmatched. The CDR3 consists of 13 residues. The CDR3 coding sequence is TGTGCCAGCAGTAACAGGGGGAATTCACCCCTCCACTTT. Translating gives CASSNRGNSPLHF.

The chain employs TRBV4-1 and TRBJ2-7, with D unresolved. The V gene lost 1 base and the J gene lost 4 bases, with 8 bases spanning the gap. Germline assignment: CDR1 MGHRA and CDR2 YSYEKL. The CDR3 has 13 amino acids. CDR3 residues: CASSQGSDYEQYF. CDR3 bases: TGCGCCAGCAGCCAAGGTTCCGATTACGAGCAGTACTTC.

CDR3 sequence reads: CASSPTTGNTEAFF. The CDR3, as DNA: TGTGCCAGCAGCCCTACGACGGGGAACACTGAAGCTTTCTTT. The rearrangement links TRBV9 to TRBJ1-1; D ambiguous. Germline CDR1 and CDR2: SGDLS and YYNGEE. The CDR3 is 14 residues long. V was cut by 4 bases and J by 1 base, with 11 bases left in between.

This clone was seen just once. The gene calls are TRBV28 and TRBJ1-2; TRBD1 agrees at 7 bases. Germline-derived CDR1 and CDR2 are MDHEN and SYDVKM. V dropped 8 bases and J dropped 6; count of bases not matched to a gene: 6. The CDR3 runs 12 residues. This CDR3 is CASSPQGDGYTF. In nucleotides, the CDR3 is TGTGCCAGCTCACCCCAGGGGGATGGCTACACCTTC.

This clone was recorded only once. The rearrangement links TRBV5-6 to TRBJ2-7, with a tentative D call TRBD2 (5 bases). The CDR3 is 14 amino acids. With 0 bases removed from V and 3 bases from J, the gap between germline ends came to 10 bases. The V gene's germline CDR1 is SGHDT and CDR2 YYEEEE. Here the CDR3 reads CASSLGGLFYEQYF. The CDR3 nucleotides read TGTGCCAGCAGCTTGGGTGGACTCTTCTACGAGCAGTACTTC.